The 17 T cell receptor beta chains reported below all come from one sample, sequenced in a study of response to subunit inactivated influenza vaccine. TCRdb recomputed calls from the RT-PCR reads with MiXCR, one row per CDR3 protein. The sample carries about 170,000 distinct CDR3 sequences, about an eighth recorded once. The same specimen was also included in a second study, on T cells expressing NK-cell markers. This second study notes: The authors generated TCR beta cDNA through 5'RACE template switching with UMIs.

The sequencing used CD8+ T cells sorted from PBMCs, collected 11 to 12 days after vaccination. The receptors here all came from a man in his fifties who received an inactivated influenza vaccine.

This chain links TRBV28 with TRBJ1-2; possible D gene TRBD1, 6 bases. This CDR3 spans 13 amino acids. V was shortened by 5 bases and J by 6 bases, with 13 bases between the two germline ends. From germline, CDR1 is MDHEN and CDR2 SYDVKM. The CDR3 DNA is TGTGCCAGCAGTCACAGGAGGGGGGATGGCTACACCTTC. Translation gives CASSHRRGDGYTF.

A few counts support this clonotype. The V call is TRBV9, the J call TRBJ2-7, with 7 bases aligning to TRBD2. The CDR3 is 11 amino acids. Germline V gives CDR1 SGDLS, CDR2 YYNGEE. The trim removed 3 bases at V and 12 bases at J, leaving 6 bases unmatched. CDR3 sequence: CASSAHSGLYF. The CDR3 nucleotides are TGTGCCAGCAGCGCCCATAGCGGGTTGTACTTC.

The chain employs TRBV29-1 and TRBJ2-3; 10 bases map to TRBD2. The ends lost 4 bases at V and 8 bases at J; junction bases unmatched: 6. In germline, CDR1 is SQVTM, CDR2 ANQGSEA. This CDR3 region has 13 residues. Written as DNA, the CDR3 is TGCAGCGTTGTAGGACTAGCGGTTGCTACGCAGTATTTT. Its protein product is CSVVGLAVATQYF.

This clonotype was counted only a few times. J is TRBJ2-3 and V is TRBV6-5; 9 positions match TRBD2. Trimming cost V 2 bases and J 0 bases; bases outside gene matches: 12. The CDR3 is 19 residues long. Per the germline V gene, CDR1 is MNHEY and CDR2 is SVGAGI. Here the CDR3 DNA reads TGTGCCAGCAGTTACCCCGGTAGCGGGGGATCAGGTAGCACAGATACGCAGTATTTT. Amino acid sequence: CASSYPGSGGSGSTDTQYF.

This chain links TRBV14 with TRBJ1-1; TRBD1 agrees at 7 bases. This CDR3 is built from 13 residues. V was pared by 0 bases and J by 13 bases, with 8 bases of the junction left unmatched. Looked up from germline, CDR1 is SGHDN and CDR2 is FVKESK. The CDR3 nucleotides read TGTGCCAGCAGCCAAGACGGGTCAGGGGGTGGTTTCTTT. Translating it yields CASSQDGSGGGFF. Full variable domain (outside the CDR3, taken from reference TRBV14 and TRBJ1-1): EAGVTQFPSHSVIEKGQTVTLRCDPISGHDNLYWYRRVMGKEIKFLLHFVKESKQDESGMPNNRFLAERTGGTYSTLKVQPAELEDSGVYFCASSQDGSGGGFFGQGTRLTVV.

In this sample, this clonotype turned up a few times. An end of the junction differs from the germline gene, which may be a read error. The CDR3 nucleotides are TGTGCCAGCAGCCCTATAACAGGGAACTTC. Amino acids: CASSPITGNF. This chain connects TRBV7-9 to TRBJ2-5; weak D call: TRBD1 (6 bases). The CDR3 runs 10 residues. Germline CDR1 and CDR2: SEHNR and FQNEAQ (reference sequence). Complete variable domain (other parts from reference TRBV7-9 and TRBJ2-5): DTGVSQNPRHKITKRGQNVTFRCDPISEHNRLYWYRQTLGQGPEFLTYFQNEAQLEKSRLLSDRFSAERPKGSFSTLEIQRTEQGDSAMYLCASSPITGNFGPGTRLLVL.

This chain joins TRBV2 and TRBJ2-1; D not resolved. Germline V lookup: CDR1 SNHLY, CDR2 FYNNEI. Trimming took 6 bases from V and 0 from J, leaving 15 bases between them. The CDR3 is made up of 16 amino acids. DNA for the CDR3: TGTGCCAGCAGAGCAATGGGCGGAAGCTCCTACAATGAGCAGTTCTTC. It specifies CASRAMGGSSYNEQFF.

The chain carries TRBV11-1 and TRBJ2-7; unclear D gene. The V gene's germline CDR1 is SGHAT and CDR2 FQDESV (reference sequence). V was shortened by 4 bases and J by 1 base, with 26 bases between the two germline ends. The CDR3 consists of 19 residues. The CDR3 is CASSSERGVKGSPSYEQYF. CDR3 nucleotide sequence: TGTGCCAGCAGCTCAGAGAGAGGAGTTAAAGGGTCTCCGTCCTACGAGCAGTACTTC.

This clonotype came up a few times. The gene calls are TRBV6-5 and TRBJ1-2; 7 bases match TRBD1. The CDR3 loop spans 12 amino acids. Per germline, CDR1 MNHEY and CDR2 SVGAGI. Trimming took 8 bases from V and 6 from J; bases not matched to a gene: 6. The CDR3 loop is CASGQATDGYTF. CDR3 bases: TGTGCCAGCGGACAGGCGACGGATGGCTACACCTTC.

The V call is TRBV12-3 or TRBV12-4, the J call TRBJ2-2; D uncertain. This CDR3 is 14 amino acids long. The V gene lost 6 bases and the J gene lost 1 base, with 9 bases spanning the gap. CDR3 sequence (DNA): TGTGCCAGCAGCATAGCACAGAACACCGGGGAGCTGTTTTTT. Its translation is CASSIAQNTGELFF.

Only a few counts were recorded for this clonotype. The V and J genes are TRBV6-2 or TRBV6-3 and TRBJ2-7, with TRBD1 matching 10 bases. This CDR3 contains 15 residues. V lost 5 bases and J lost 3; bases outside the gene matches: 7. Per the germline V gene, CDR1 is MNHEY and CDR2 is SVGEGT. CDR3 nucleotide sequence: TGTGCCAGCAGTGAGCCGACAGGGGGCTACTACGAGCAGTACTTC. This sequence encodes CASSEPTGGYYEQYF.

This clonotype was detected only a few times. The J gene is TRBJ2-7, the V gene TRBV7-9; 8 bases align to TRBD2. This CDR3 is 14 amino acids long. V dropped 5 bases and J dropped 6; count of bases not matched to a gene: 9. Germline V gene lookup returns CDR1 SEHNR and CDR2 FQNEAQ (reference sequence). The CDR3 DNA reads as TGTGCCAGCAGCGACAGCGGGAGTCCGGTCGAGCAGTACTTC. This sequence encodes CASSDSGSPVEQYF.

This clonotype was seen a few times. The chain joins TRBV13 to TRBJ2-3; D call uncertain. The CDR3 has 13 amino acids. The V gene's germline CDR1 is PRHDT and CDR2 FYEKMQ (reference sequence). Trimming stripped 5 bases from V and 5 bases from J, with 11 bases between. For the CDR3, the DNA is TGTGCCAGCAGCCCCGGGCTTCGAGATACGCAGTATTTT. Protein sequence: CASSPGLRDTQYF.

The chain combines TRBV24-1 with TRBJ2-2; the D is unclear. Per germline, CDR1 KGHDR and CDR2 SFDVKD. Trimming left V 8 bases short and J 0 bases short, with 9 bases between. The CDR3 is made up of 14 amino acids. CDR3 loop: CATMPTANTGELFF. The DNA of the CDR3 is TGTGCCACCATGCCGACCGCGAACACCGGGGAGCTGTTTTTT.

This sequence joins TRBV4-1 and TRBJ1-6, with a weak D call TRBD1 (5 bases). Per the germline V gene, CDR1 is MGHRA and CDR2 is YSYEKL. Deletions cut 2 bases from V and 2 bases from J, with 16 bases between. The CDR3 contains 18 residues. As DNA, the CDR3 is TGCGCCAGCAGCCAACATGTATGGGGGGGGACCTATAATTCACCCCTCCACTTT. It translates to CASSQHVWGGTYNSPLHF.

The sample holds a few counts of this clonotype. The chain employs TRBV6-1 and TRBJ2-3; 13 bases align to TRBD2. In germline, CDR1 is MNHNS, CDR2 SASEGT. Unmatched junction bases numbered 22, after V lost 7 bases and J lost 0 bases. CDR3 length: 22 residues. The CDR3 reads CASTPAPPGLAGPYGSTDTQYF. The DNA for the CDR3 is TGTGCCAGCACCCCAGCGCCACCGGGACTAGCGGGACCCTACGGCAGCACAGATACGCAGTATTTT.

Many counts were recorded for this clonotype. The CDR3 loop reads CAITGTGGDGYTF. The CDR3 region has the DNA TGTGCCATCACCGGCACAGGGGGCGATGGCTACACCTTC. The rearrangement joins TRBV10-3 to TRBJ1-2, with 9 bases identical to TRBD1. Germline loops: CDR1 ENHRY, CDR2 SYGVKD. V lost 7 bases and J lost 6; bases outside the gene matches: 6. The CDR3 extends over 13 amino acids.